Sequencing of this T cell receptor beta chain was carried out in a study of blood T cell repertoires in COVID-19. TCRdb's table, derived via immunoSEQ multiplex PCR, lists solely in-frame clones and lacks some. The sample contains around 280,000 clones, about 86% of which appear only once. This CDR3 spans 11 amino acids. The germline CDR1 and CDR2 sequences are KGHSH and LQKENI. Trimming shortened V by 5 bases and J by 15 bases, and 14 bases separated the two germline ends. The specimen sequenced was peripheral blood. This clonotype was obtained from a woman in her twenties or thirties who had recovered from COVID-19. The chain uses TRBV18 and TRBJ2-1; D perhaps matches TRBD1 (6 bases). CDR3 amino acids: CASSGTDRRFF. The CDR3 coding sequence is TGTGCCAGCTCAGGGACGGACAGACGGTTCTTC.